The 20 T cell receptor beta chains in this list originate from one sample, sequenced in a study of cytomegalovirus exposure and HLA in healthy donors. In the PCR, 60 Vbeta and 13 Jbeta primers were used. Clones were sequenced by immunoSEQ multiplex PCR, and TCRdb holds only the in-frame ones, with some missing. The sample records approximately 110,000 clones, approximately 78% being singletons. Material: PBMCs. All receptors come from a woman aged 40 to 49 in good health and CMV-seropositive.

The rearrangement uses TRBV4-3 and TRBJ1-2; 12 positions agree with TRBD1. The CDR3 length is 16 residues. Germline CDR1 reads LGHNA; CDR2 reads YSLEER. The V segment lost 3 bases and the J segment 8 bases; nucleotides outside the gene matches: 10. CDR3 in DNA: TGCGCCAGCAGCCAGCAGCCGGGACAGGGGGCTAAGGGCTACACCTTC. Protein product: CASSQQPGQGAKGYTF.

The chain uses TRBV4-1 and TRBJ2-1; 7 bases agree with TRBD2. The CDR3 covers 17 residues. Germline CDR1 MGHRA, CDR2 YSYEKL. The V segment lost 0 bases and the J segment 2 bases; nucleotides outside the gene matches: 7. The CDR3: CASSQDAAGDPYNEQFF. As DNA, the CDR3 is TGCGCCAGCAGCCAAGATGCGGCGGGGGACCCCTACAATGAGCAGTTCTTC.

The rearrangement uses TRBV6-1 and TRBJ1-4, with TRBD1 matching over 10 bases. Germline V lookup: CDR1 MNHNS, CDR2 SASEGT. The CDR3 totals 15 residues. Trimming took 0 bases from V and 8 from J; bases not matched to a gene: 3. The CDR3: CASSEAGTGVEKLFF. CDR3 in DNA: TGTGCCAGCAGTGAAGCAGGGACAGGGGTAGAAAAACTGTTTTTT.

Only a few counts were recorded for this clone. Here the CDR3 reads CASSTRIQETQYF. In DNA, the CDR3 is TGTGCCAGCAGTACGAGAATTCAAGAGACCCAGTACTTC. The chain uses TRBV27 and TRBJ2-5; D unresolved. The CDR3 is made up of 13 amino acids. Germline lookup yields CDR1 MNHEY and CDR2 SMNVEV (reference sequence). Between the trimmed V and J ends, which lost 5 bases and 2 bases, there was a span of 9 bases.

The chain links TRBV5-1 to TRBJ2-2; 11 bases map to TRBD1. The trim removed 5 bases at V and 8 bases at J, leaving 8 bases unmatched. Germline V gene sequence: CDR1 SGHRS, CDR2 YFSETQ. The CDR3 is made up of 15 amino acids. CDR3 sequence reads: CASSTGQGARGELFF. The CDR3 bases are TGCGCCAGCAGTACCGGACAGGGGGCAAGGGGGGAGCTGTTTTTT.

The CDR3 DNA follows: TGTGCCAGCAGCGCCACGGGACACAACTATGGCTACACCTTC. Encoded protein: CASSATGHNYGYTF. The genes are TRBV5-4 and TRBJ1-2; D may be TRBD1 (6 bases). From germline, CDR1 is SGHNT and CDR2 YYREEE (reference sequence). The CDR3 has 14 amino acids. V gave up 4 bases and J gave up 2 bases, with 12 bases separating them.

The chain employs TRBV28 and TRBJ1-5; tentative D call: TRBD1 (5 bases). CDR1 MDHEN and CDR2 SYDVKM come from the germline V gene. Trimming left V 2 bases short and J 7 bases short, with 15 bases between. This CDR3 has 15 residues. The CDR3 DNA follows: TGTGCCAGCAGTTTACCAGGAGGGGAGAAGCAGCCCCAGCATTTT. Its protein product is CASSLPGGEKQPQHF. Based on the CDR3 plus reference TRBV28 and TRBJ1-5, the full variable domain is DVKVTQSSRYLVKRTGEKVFLECVQDMDHENMFWYRQDPGLGLRLIYFSYDVKMKEKGDIPEGYSVSREKKERFSLILESASTNQTSMYLCASSLPGGEKQPQHFGDGTRLSIL.

The rearrangement links TRBV7-2 to TRBJ2-1, with D possibly TRBD2 on 5 matching bases. This CDR3 spans 13 amino acids. In germline, CDR1 is SGHTA, CDR2 FQGNSA. Between the trimmed V and J ends, which lost 3 bases and 3 bases, there was a span of 6 bases. This CDR3 is CASSLGSYNEQFF. The CDR3, as DNA: TGTGCCAGCAGCTTGGGGAGCTACAATGAGCAGTTCTTC.

V and J are TRBV9 and TRBJ2-7; weak D call: TRBD1 (5 bases). Germline values: CDR1 SGDLS, CDR2 YYNGEE. V was trimmed by 2 bases and J by 5 bases, leaving 20 bases between them. The CDR3 covers 16 residues. CDR3 in amino acids: CASSVRPSGYDDEQYF. The CDR3 bases are TGTGCCAGCAGCGTGCGACCGTCAGGGTACGACGACGAGCAGTACTTC.

This clone was recorded a few times. This sequence joins TRBV2 and TRBJ1-5; TRBD1 matches 8 bases. V trimming: 6 bases; J trimming: 2 bases; junction bases outside the gene matches: 6. CDR3 length: 15 amino acids. Germline V gene sequence: CDR1 SNHLY, CDR2 FYNNEI. DNA for the CDR3: TGTGCCAGCAGGCCATCGACAGGGGGCAATCAGCCCCAGCATTTT. It encodes CASRPSTGGNQPQHF. Using reference TRBV2 and TRBJ1-5 for the parts outside the CDR3, the full variable domain is EPEVTQTPSHQVTQMGQEVILRCVPISNHLYFYWYRQILGQKVEFLVSFYNNEISEKSEIFDDQFSVERPDGSNFTLKIRSTKLEDSAMYFCASRPSTGGNQPQHFGDGTRLSIL.

The chain has TRBV7-2 and TRBJ1-5; 10 nucleotides match TRBD1. CDR3 size: 17 residues. Germline lookup yields CDR1 SGHTA and CDR2 FQGNSA. V shed 4 bases, J shed 1 base, and the junction held 7 bases outside the gene matches. Here the CDR3 DNA reads TGTGCCAGCAGCTCTCCGGGACAGGGGAGGAGCAATCAGCCCCAGCATTTT. Protein product: CASSSPGQGRSNQPQHF.

A few counts support this clone. The rearrangement joins TRBV5-1 to TRBJ2-1; 10 bases agree with TRBD1. The CDR3 runs to 14 residues. Germline V gene lookup returns CDR1 SGHRS and CDR2 YFSETQ. V trimming: 4 bases; J trimming: 8 bases; junction bases outside the gene matches: 6. The CDR3 protein is CASSPGTGADEQFF. Written as DNA, the CDR3 is TGCGCCAGCAGCCCCGGGACAGGGGCGGATGAGCAGTTCTTC.

V and J are TRBV6-1 and TRBJ1-1; no firm D call. Deletions cut 6 bases from V and 3 bases from J, with 8 bases between. The CDR3 has 12 amino acids. The germline CDR1 and CDR2 sequences are MNHNS and SASEGT. CDR3 amino acids: CASRVYHTEAFF. In DNA, the CDR3 is TGTGCCAGCAGAGTCTATCACACTGAAGCTTTCTTT.

This clone was recorded once. The chain links TRBV18 to TRBJ2-7, with 7 nucleotides matching TRBD1. This CDR3 comprises 14 residues. CDR1 is KGHSH and CDR2 is LQKENI in the germline V gene. V trimming: 5 bases; J trimming: 2 bases; junction bases outside the gene matches: 6. Written as DNA, the CDR3 is TGTGCCAGCTCATCCGGGACAGCGACCTACGAGCAGTACTTC. Translated, it gives CASSSGTATYEQYF. Full variable domain (remainder filled in from reference TRBV18 and TRBJ2-7): NAGVMQNPRHLVRRRGQEARLRCSPMKGHSHVYWYRQLPEEGLKFMVYLQKENIIDESGMPKERFSAEFPKEGPSILRIQQVVRGDSAAYFCASSSGTATYEQYFGPGTRLTVT.

CDR3 in DNA: TGCAGCGTTGCTACAGGGGGCGCGCCCCCTTTTGACGGCTACACCTTC. Amino acids: CSVATGGAPPFDGYTF. The rearrangement links TRBV29-1 to TRBJ1-2; the match to TRBD1 covers 9 bases. The J segment lost 8 bases and the V segment lost 4 bases, leaving 17 bases of the junction unmatched. CDR3 length: 16 residues. Germline CDR1 is SQVTM and CDR2 is ANQGSEA.

CDR3 region: CASSLPLAGSETQYF. The CDR3 region has the DNA TGTGCCAGCAGCTTACCACTAGCGGGGAGTGAGACCCAGTACTTC. The chain is built from TRBV7-8 and TRBJ2-5, with 10 nucleotides matching TRBD2. V gave up 2 bases and J gave up 5 bases; unmatched junction bases: 5. Germline loops: CDR1 SGHVS, CDR2 FQNEAQ. The CDR3 has 15 amino acids.

The rearrangement joins TRBV6-5 to TRBJ1-2; D is undetermined. Trimming took off 5 bases at V and 3 bases at J, with 10 bases between the two ends. The germline CDR1 and CDR2 sequences are MNHEY and SVGAGI. The CDR3 loop spans 13 amino acids. The CDR3 here is CASSPRDHYGYTF. The CDR3 region has the DNA TGTGCCAGCAGTCCCCGGGATCACTATGGCTACACCTTC.

CDR3 residues: CASRTETGGTEAFF. The CDR3, as DNA: TGTGCCAGCAGAACCGAGACGGGTGGCACTGAAGCTTTCTTT. This chain connects TRBV2 to TRBJ1-1; D is unresolved. Trimming took off 6 bases at V and 4 bases at J, with 15 bases between the two ends. The length of the CDR3 is 14 residues. Germline V lookup: CDR1 SNHLY, CDR2 FYNNEI.

The chain couples TRBV7-9 to TRBJ2-1, with TRBD2 as a possible D gene (5 bases). Per the germline V gene, CDR1 is SEHNR and CDR2 is FQNEAQ (reference sequence). The CDR3 sequence is 17 residues long. V dropped 5 bases and J dropped 5 bases, with 22 bases sitting between them. In DNA form, the CDR3 reads TGTGCCAGCAGCGGTAGCTTCTCGGACTGGAATCACAATGAGCAGTTCTTC. This gives the protein CASSGSFSDWNHNEQFF.

This chain joins TRBV7-9 and TRBJ1-2, with 8 nucleotides matching TRBD1. Germline V gene sequence: CDR1 SEHNR, CDR2 FQNEAQ (reference sequence). The CDR3 has 14 residues. J lost 8 bases, V lost 1 base, and 6 bases had no gene match. CDR3: CASSLDSGTGGYTF. DNA for the CDR3: TGTGCCAGCAGCTTAGATTCCGGGACAGGAGGCTACACCTTC.